This T cell receptor (beta chain) was found in a study of T cells after yellow fever vaccination. Study-level points and caveats: FACS-sorted repertoires might harbor abundant contaminating clonotypes from the bulk population.

Deletions cut 1 base from V and 3 bases from J, with 9 bases between. This CDR3 comprises 14 residues. The germline CDR1 and CDR2 sequences are SEHNR and FQNEAQ (reference sequence). This clonotype showed up just a few times. No antigen is known for it. TCRdb reprocessed the 5' RACE reads via MiXCR and lists one record per CDR3 protein. The table records under 550,000 distinct CDR3 sequences, 21% of them present only once. The source is a young man who received the YFV17D yellow fever vaccine. Specimen: PBMCs, collected roughly 20 days after the first yellow fever vaccination. This sequence joins TRBV7-9 and TRBJ1-1; no firm D call. This chain's CDR3 is CASSLDAGYTEAFF. For the CDR3, the DNA is TGTGCCAGCAGCTTAGATGCGGGTTACACTGAAGCTTTCTTT.